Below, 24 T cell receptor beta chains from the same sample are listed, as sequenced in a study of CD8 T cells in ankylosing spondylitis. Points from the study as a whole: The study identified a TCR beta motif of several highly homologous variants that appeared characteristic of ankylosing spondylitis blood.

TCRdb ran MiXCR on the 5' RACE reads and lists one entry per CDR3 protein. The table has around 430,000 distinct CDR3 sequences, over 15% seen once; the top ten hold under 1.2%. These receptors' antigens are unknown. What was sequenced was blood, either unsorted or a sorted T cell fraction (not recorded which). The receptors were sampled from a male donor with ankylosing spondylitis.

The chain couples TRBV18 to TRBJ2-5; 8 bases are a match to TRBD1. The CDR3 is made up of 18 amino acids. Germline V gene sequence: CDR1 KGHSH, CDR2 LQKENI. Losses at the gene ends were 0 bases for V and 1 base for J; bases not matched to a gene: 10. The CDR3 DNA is TGTGCCAGCTCACCACCGTATAGCGACAGGGGACCCCAAGAGACCCAGTACTTC. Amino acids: CASSPPYSDRGPQETQYF.

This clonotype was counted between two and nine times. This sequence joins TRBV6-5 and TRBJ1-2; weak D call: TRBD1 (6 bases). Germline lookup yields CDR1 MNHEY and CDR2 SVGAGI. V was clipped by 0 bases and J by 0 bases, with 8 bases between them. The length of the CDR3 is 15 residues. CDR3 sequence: CASSYSGGANYGYTF. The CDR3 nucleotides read TGTGCCAGCAGTTACTCGGGGGGCGCTAACTATGGCTACACCTTC.

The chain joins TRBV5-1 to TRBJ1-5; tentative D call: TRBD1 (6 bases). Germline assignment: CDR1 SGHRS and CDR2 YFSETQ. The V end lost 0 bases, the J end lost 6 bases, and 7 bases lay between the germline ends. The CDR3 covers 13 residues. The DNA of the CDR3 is TGCGCCAGCAGCTTGGGGGGGGCTCAGCCCCAGCATTTT. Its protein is CASSLGGAQPQHF.

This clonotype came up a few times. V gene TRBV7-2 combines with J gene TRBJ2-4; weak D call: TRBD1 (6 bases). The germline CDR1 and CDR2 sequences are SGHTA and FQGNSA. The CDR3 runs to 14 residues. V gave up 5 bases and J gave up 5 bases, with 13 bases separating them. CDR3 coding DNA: TGTGCCAGCAGCGCTGGACAGTTTGAAAACATTCAGTACTTC. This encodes CASSAGQFENIQYF. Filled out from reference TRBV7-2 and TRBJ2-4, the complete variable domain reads GAGVSQSPSNKVTEKGKDVELRCDPISGHTALYWYRQSLGQGLEFLIYFQGNSAPDKSGLPSDRFSAERTGGSVSTLTIQRTQQEDSAVYLCASSAGQFENIQYFGAGTRLSVL.

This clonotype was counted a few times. Here the CDR3 DNA reads TGTGCCAGCAGCTTGGCCGGGGGCACCTATCAGCCCCAGCATTTT. The encoded protein is CASSLAGGTYQPQHF. The chain is built from TRBV5-5 and TRBJ1-5, with D perhaps matching TRBD1 (6 bases). Trimming cost V 0 bases and J 5 bases, with 12 bases left between them. In germline, CDR1 is SGHKS, CDR2 YYEKEE (reference sequence). This CDR3 has 15 residues.

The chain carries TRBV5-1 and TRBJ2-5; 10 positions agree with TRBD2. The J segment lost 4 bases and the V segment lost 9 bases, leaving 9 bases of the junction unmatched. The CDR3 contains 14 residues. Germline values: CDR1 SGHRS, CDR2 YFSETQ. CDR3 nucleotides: TGCGCCACCTCTCCGAGCGGGAGGGGAGAGACCCAGTACTTC. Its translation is CATSPSGRGETQYF.

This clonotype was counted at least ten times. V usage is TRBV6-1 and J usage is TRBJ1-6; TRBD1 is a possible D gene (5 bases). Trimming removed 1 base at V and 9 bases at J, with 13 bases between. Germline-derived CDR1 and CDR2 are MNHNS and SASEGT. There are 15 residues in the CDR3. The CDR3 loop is CASSEERGFPSPLHF. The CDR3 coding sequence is TGTGCCAGCAGTGAAGAGAGGGGTTTTCCTTCACCCCTCCACTTT.

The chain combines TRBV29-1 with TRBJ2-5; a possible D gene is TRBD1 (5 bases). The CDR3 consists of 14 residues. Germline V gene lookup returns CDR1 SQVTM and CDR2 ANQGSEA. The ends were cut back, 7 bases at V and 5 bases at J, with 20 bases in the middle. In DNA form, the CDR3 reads TGCAGCGCCCCCGCCGCAGTGGGGCGGGAGACCCAGTACTTC. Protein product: CSAPAAVGRETQYF.

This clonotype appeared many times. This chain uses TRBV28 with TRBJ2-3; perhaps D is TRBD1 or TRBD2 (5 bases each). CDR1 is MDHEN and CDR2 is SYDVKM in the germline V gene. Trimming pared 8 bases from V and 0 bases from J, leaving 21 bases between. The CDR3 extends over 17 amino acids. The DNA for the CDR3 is TGTGCCAGCGCCACGGCGAGTGGGGGTACTAGCACAGATACGCAGTATTTT. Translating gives CASATASGGTSTDTQYF.

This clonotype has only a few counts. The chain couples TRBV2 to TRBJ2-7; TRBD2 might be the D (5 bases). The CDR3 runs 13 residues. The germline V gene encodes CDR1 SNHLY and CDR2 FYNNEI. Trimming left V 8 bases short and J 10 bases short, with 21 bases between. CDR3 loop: CASRVSDWPPQYF. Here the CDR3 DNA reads TGTGCCAGCCGTGTTAGCGACTGGCCTCCACAGTACTTC. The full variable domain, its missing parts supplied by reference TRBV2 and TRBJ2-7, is EPEVTQTPSHQVTQMGQEVILRCVPISNHLYFYWYRQILGQKVEFLVSFYNNEISEKSEIFDDQFSVERPDGSNFTLKIRSTKLEDSAMYFCASRVSDWPPQYFGPGTRLTVT.

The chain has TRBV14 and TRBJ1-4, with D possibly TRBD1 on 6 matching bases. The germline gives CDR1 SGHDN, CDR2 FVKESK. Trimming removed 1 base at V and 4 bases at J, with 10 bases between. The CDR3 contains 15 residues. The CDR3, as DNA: TGTGCCAGCAGCCAAGGCTGGACAGTTAATGAAAAACTGTTTTTT. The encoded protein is CASSQGWTVNEKLFF.

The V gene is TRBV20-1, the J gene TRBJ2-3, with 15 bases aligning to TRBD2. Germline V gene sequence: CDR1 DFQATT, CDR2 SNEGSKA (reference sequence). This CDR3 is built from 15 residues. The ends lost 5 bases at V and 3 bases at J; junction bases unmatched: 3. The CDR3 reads CSAGLAGGPTDTQYF. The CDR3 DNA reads TGCAGTGCTGGACTAGCGGGAGGGCCAACAGATACGCAGTATTTT.

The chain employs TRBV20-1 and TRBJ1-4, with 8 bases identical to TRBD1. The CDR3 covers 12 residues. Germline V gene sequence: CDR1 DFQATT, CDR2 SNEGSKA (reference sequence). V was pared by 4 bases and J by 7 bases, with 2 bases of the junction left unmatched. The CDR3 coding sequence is TGCAGTGCTATCGGGACAGGTGAAAAACTGTTTTTT. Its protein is CSAIGTGEKLFF.

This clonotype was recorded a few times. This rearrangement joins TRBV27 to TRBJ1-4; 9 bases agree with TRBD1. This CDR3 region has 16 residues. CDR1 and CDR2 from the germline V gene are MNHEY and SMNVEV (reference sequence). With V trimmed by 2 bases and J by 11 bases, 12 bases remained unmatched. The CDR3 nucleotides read TGTGCCAGCAGTTTAAGGATGGGACAGGGATTGGAGAAACTGTTTTTT. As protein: CASSLRMGQGLEKLFF.

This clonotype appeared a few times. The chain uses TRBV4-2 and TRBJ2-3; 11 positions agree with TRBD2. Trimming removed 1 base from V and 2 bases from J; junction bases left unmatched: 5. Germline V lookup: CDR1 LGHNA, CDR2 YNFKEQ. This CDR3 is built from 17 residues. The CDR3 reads CASSQGLAGKTTDTQYF. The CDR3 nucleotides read TGTGCCAGCAGCCAAGGACTAGCGGGGAAGACCACAGATACGCAGTATTTT.

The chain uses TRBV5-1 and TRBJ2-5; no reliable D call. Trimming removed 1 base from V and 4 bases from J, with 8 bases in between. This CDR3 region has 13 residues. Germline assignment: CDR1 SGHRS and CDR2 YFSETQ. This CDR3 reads CASSLMERETQYF. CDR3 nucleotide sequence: TGCGCCAGCAGCTTGATGGAGCGAGAGACCCAGTACTTC. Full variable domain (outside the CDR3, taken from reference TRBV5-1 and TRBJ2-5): KAGVTQTPRYLIKTRGQQVTLSCSPISGHRSVSWYQQTPGQGLQFLFEYFSETQRNKGNFPGRFSGRQFSNSRSEMNVSTLELGDSALYLCASSLMERETQYFGPGTRLLVL.

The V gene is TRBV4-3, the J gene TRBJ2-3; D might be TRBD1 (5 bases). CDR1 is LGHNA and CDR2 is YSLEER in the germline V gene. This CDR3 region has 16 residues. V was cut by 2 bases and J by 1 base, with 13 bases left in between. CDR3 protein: CASSQSWGGRTDTQYF. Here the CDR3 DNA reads TGCGCCAGCAGCCAAAGTTGGGGCGGCCGCACAGATACGCAGTATTTT.

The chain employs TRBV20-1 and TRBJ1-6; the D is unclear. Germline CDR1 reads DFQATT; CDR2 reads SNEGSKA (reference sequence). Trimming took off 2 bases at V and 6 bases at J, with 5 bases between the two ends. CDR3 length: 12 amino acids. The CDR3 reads CSARNSNSPLHF. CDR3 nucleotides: TGCAGTGCTAGAAATAGTAATTCACCCCTCCACTTT.

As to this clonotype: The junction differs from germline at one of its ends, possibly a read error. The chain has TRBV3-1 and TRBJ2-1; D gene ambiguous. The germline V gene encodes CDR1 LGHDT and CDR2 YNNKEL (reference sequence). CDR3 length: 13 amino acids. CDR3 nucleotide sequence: TGTGCCAGCAGCCAAGGCAAATACAGTGAGCAGTTCTTC. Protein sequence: CASSQGKYSEQFF.

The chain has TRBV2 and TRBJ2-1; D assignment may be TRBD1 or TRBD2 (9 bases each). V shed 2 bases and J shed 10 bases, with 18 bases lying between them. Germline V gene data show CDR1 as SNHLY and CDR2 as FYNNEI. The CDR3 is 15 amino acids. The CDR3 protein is CASSEISSGTGEQFF. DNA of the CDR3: TGTGCCAGCAGTGAAATTTCTAGCGGGACAGGGGAGCAGTTCTTC.

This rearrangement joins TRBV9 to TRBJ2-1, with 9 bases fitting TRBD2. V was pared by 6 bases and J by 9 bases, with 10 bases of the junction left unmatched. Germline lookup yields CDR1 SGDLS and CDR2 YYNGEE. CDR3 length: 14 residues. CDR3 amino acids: CASKGRGGAGEQFF. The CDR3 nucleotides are TGTGCCAGCAAGGGGCGGGGGGGTGCCGGTGAGCAGTTCTTC.

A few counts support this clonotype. The CDR3, as DNA: TGTGCCAGCAGTTTCCAGGGCACAGATACGCAGTATTTT. Translation gives CASSFQGTDTQYF. The gene calls are TRBV28 and TRBJ2-3; no clear D. There are 13 residues in the CDR3. Germline V gene data show CDR1 as MDHEN and CDR2 as SYDVKM. Trimming cost V 3 bases and J 1 base, with 5 bases left between them.

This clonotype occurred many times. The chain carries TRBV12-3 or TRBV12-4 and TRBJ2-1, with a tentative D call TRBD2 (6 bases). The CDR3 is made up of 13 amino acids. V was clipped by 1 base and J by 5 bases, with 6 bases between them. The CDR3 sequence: CASSLGTNNEQFF. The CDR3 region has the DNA TGTGCCAGCAGTTTAGGGACTAACAATGAGCAGTTCTTC.

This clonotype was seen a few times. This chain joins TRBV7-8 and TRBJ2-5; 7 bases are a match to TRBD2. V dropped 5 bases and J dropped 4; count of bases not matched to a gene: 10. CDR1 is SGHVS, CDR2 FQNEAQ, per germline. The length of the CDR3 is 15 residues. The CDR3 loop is CASSPPSGRIETQYF. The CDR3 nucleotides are TGTGCCAGCAGCCCTCCGTCCGGGAGGATAGAGACCCAGTACTTC.